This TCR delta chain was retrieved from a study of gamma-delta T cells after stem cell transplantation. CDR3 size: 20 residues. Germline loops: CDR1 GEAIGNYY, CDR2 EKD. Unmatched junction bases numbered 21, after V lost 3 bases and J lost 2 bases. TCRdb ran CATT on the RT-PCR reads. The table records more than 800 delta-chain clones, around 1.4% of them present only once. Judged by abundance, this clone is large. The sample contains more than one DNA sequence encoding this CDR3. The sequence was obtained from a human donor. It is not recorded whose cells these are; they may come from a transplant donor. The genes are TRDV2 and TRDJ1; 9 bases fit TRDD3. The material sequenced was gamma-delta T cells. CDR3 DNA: TGTGCCTGTGACCCCCTGGGGGGCTGGGGGATTCCCTTAAGGACCGATAAACTCATCTTT. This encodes CACDPLGGWGIPLRTDKLIF.